These T cell receptor beta chains were read from a single sample in a study of blood T cells in healthy people across ages. MiXCR was run by TCRdb on the 5' RACE reads, yielding one entry per CDR3 protein. The sample yields about 780,000 distinct CDR3 sequences, about 45% seen once. The specimen sequenced was blood. Receptors were obtained from a man at least 80 years old in good health. Each CDR3 is given with its conserved first and last residue. A D gene is named only where the DNA matches it firmly. The size of a clone is reported for some rows only, either as once, few or many, or as a class for expanded clones.

clone size | J gene | CDR3 length | D gene | V gene | CDR3 protein | CDR3 DNA
- | TRBJ2-3 | 16 | TRBD2 | TRBV5-1 | CASSFFTSGGGDTQYF | TGCGCCAGCAGCTTTTTTACTAGCGGAGGGGGAGATACGCAGTATTTT
- | TRBJ2-6 | 16 | - | TRBV4-3 | CASSQDMGAGANVLTF | TGCGCCAGCAGCCAAGATATGGGGGCTGGGGCCAACGTCCTGACTTTC
few | TRBJ1-2 | 15 | TRBD1 | TRBV13 | CASSTRQGARIGYTF | TGTGCCAGCAGCACCCGACAGGGGGCTAGAATTGGCTACACCTTC
many | TRBJ2-5 | 14 | TRBD1 | TRBV3-1 | CASSQGQGTETQYF | TGTGCCAGCAGCCAAGGACAGGGTACCGAGACCCAGTACTTC
- | TRBJ1-4 | 15 | - | TRBV14 | CASSRQRATNEKLFF | TGTGCCAGCAGCCGACAGCGTGCAACTAATGAAAAACTGTTTTTT
- | TRBJ2-7 | 15 | - | TRBV28 | CASSFLGIQSYEQYF | TGTGCCAGCAGTTTTTTGGGGATCCAATCCTACGAGCAGTACTTC
few | TRBJ2-7 | 16 | - | TRBV28 | CASSLGKGPGTREQYF | TGTGCCAGCAGTTTGGGCAAGGGCCCCGGAACGCGGGAGCAGTACTTC
- | TRBJ2-6 | 15 | - | TRBV6-5 | CASSYSQGGANVLTF | TGTGCCAGCAGTTACTCGCAGGGGGGGGCCAACGTCCTGACTTTC
once | TRBJ2-3 | 17 | - | TRBV14 | CASSQFSTAGISDTQYF | TGTGCCAGCAGCCAATTTTCCACGGCAGGGATATCAGATACGCAGTATTTT
few | TRBJ2-5 | 13 | - | TRBV20-1 | CSASRWNQETQYF | TGCAGTGCTAGCCGCTGGAACCAAGAGACCCAGTACTTC
many | TRBJ2-7 | 16 | TRBD1 | TRBV4-1 | CASSQTPGTGVYEQYF | TGCGCCAGCAGCCAGACCCCCGGGACAGGAGTCTACGAGCAGTACTTC
- | TRBJ1-1 | 14 | - | TRBV25-1 | CASSGGVQNTEAFF | TGTGCCAGCAGTGGGGGAGTACAGAACACTGAAGCTTTCTTT
- | TRBJ1-2 | 15 | - | TRBV10-3 | CAISESPGGINGYTF | TGTGCCATCAGTGAGTCCCCGGGAGGAATTAATGGCTACACCTTC
- | TRBJ2-5 | 14 | - | TRBV4-1 | CASSQRGGEETQYF | TGCGCCAGCAGCCAGCGAGGGGGGGAAGAGACCCAGTACTTC
many | TRBJ1-5 | 12 | - | TRBV12-3/TRBV12-4 | CASSLNHQPQHF | TGTGCCAGCAGTTTAAATCATCAGCCCCAGCATTTT
few | TRBJ2-1 | 15 | TRBD1 | TRBV7-9 | CASSRQIGTGDEQFF | TGTGCCAGCAGCCGCCAGATCGGGACAGGGGATGAGCAGTTCTTC
- | TRBJ1-5 | 14 | TRBD1 | TRBV25-1 | CASSETGRGQPQHF | TGTGCCAGCAGTGAGACGGGCAGGGGGCAGCCCCAGCATTTT
few | TRBJ2-1 | 18 | TRBD2 | TRBV4-1 | CASSQVDMGLASYNEQFF | TGCGCCAGCAGCCAAGTGGATATGGGACTAGCCTCCTACAATGAGCAGTTCTTC
- | TRBJ2-5 | 11 | TRBD2 | TRBV20-1 | CSARVGGVQYF | TGCAGTGCTAGAGTTGGGGGGGTTCAGTACTTC
few | TRBJ1-2 | 16 | - | TRBV28 | CASSPYRQRVNYGYTF | TGTGCCAGCAGTCCATACCGACAGAGAGTAAACTATGGCTACACCTTC
- | TRBJ2-3 | 15 | TRBD1 | TRBV6-2/TRBV6-3 | CVSLDPGQGSDTQYF | TGTGTCAGCTTAGACCCGGGACAGGGGTCCGATACGCAGTATTTT
- | TRBJ2-1 | 15 | TRBD2 | TRBV14 | CASSQVIAGGLEQFF | TGTGCCAGCAGCCAGGTTATTGCGGGAGGTCTTGAGCAGTTCTTC
few | TRBJ2-7 | 15 | TRBD1 | TRBV10-3 | CAISMGWTGEHEQYF | TGTGCCATCAGTATGGGGTGGACAGGGGAGCACGAGCAGTACTTC
few | TRBJ1-2 | 16 | - | TRBV10-3 | CAISSGRTAWDYGYTF | TGTGCCATCAGTTCGGGACGAACAGCGTGGGACTATGGCTACACCTTC
- | TRBJ1-5 | 14 | TRBD1 | TRBV12-3/TRBV12-4 | CASSLQGTTQPQHF | TGTGCCAGCAGTCTACAGGGGACTACTCAGCCCCAGCATTTT
- | TRBJ2-4 | 15 | - | TRBV9 | CASSAEGLQRDIQYF | TGTGCCAGCAGCGCAGAGGGACTCCAACGGGACATTCAGTACTTC
- | TRBJ2-4 | 17 | TRBD1 | TRBV4-2 | CASSQDRVTGGLNIQYF | TGTGCCAGCAGCCAAGACAGGGTGACAGGGGGACTGAACATTCAGTACTTC
few | TRBJ2-1 | 14 | - | TRBV15 | CATSGREYSNEQFF | TGTGCCACCAGCGGTCGGGAGTACTCCAATGAGCAGTTCTTC
once | TRBJ2-3 | 15 | - | TRBV4-2 | CASSQDWTSTDTQYF | TGTGCCAGCAGCCAAGACTGGACTAGCACAGATACGCAGTATTTT
- | TRBJ2-2 | 15 | - | TRBV5-5 | CASSFGLINTGELFF | TGTGCCAGCAGCTTCGGGCTAATCAACACCGGGGAGCTGTTTTTT
- | TRBJ2-5 | 12 | - | TRBV10-3 | CATATFQETQYF | TGTGCCACCGCGACATTCCAAGAGACCCAGTACTTC
few | TRBJ1-4 | 13 | - | TRBV7-2 | CASSLTTNEKLFF | TGTGCCAGCAGCTTAACAACTAATGAAAAACTGTTTTTT
- | TRBJ2-1 | 13 | - | TRBV24-1 | CATSVGREAEQFF | TGTGCCACCAGTGTGGGCAGGGAGGCTGAGCAGTTCTTC
- | TRBJ2-7 | 14 | TRBD1 | TRBV12-3/TRBV12-4 | CASTGTGYYNEQYF | TGTGCCAGTACCGGGACAGGCTACTACAATGAGCAGTACTTC
many | TRBJ2-1 | 13 | - | TRBV7-2 | CASSYTSIYEQFF | TGTGCCAGCAGCTACACTAGCATTTATGAGCAGTTCTTC
few | TRBJ1-6 | 15 | TRBD1 | TRBV20-1 | CSAPKAGGYNSPLHF | TGCAGTGCTCCGAAAGCAGGGGGCTATAATTCACCCCTCCACTTT
- | TRBJ1-4 | 15 | - | TRBV27 | CASRTVTARDEKLFF | TGTGCCAGCCGAACAGTTACCGCAAGGGATGAAAAACTGTTTTTT
- | TRBJ2-7 | 13 | - | TRBV25-1 | CASRGGLAYEQYF | TGTGCCAGCAGAGGGGGACTCGCCTACGAGCAGTACTTC
- | TRBJ2-2 | 15 | TRBD2 | TRBV6-1 | CASRKGTSSTGELFF | TGTGCCAGCAGGAAAGGGACTAGTTCCACCGGGGAGCTGTTTTTT
- | TRBJ1-3 | 16 | - | TRBV11-3 | CASSSIWSNSGNTIYF | TGTGCCAGCAGCTCTATTTGGAGCAACTCTGGAAACACCATATATTTT
- | TRBJ2-7 | 15 | TRBD1 | TRBV14 | CASSLGTGGVYEQYF | TGTGCCAGCAGCCTCGGGACAGGGGGCGTCTACGAGCAGTACTTC
few | TRBJ2-5 | 14 | TRBD2 | TRBV20-1 | CSARRLASQETQYF | TGCAGTGCTAGAAGACTAGCCTCACAAGAGACCCAGTACTTC
- | TRBJ2-1 | 15 | - | TRBV13 | CASSLGPGKNNEQFF | TGTGCCAGCAGCTTAGGTCCTGGGAAGAACAATGAGCAGTTCTTC
few | TRBJ1-5 | 14 | - | TRBV27 | CASSSAGTNQPQHF | TGTGCCAGCAGTTCTGCGGGGACGAATCAGCCCCAGCATTTT
- | TRBJ2-7 | 15 | TRBD1 | TRBV10-3 | CAISLRDRGSNEQYF | TGTGCCATCAGCCTCCGTGACAGGGGGTCCAATGAGCAGTACTTC
- | TRBJ2-3 | 15 | - | TRBV7-9 | CASSPTTSRVNTQYF | TGTGCCAGCAGCCCCACAACCTCCCGGGTTAATACGCAGTATTTT
few | TRBJ2-5 | 14 | - | TRBV7-9 | CASSVAVVRETQYF | TGTGCCAGCAGCGTAGCAGTTGTCCGGGAGACCCAGTACTTC
many | TRBJ2-1 | 16 | - | TRBV29-1 | CSLEGASGGNSNEQFF | TGCAGCCTTGAGGGGGCTAGCGGCGGCAATTCAAATGAGCAGTTCTTC
- | TRBJ1-2 | 15 | TRBD1 | TRBV25-1 | CASSEWDRGQGGYTF | TGTGCCAGCAGTGAATGGGACAGGGGGCAGGGAGGCTACACCTTC
- | TRBJ2-1 | 13 | TRBD2 | TRBV12-3/TRBV12-4 | CASSSSRLAQQFF | TGTGCCAGCAGTTCCTCAAGACTAGCGCAGCAGTTCTTC
few | TRBJ1-1 | 16 | TRBD1 | TRBV10-3 | CAISEGQGPMNTEAFF | TGTGCCATCAGTGAGGGACAGGGGCCGATGAACACTGAAGCTTTCTTT
few | TRBJ2-1 | 14 | TRBD2 | TRBV4-3 | CASSQVSGVDEQFF | TGCGCCAGCAGCCAAGTTAGCGGGGTTGATGAGCAGTTCTTC
- | TRBJ1-5 | 14 | TRBD1 | TRBV12-3/TRBV12-4 | CASSLTGGGQPQHF | TGTGCCAGCAGTTTGACAGGGGGTGGGCAGCCCCAGCATTTT